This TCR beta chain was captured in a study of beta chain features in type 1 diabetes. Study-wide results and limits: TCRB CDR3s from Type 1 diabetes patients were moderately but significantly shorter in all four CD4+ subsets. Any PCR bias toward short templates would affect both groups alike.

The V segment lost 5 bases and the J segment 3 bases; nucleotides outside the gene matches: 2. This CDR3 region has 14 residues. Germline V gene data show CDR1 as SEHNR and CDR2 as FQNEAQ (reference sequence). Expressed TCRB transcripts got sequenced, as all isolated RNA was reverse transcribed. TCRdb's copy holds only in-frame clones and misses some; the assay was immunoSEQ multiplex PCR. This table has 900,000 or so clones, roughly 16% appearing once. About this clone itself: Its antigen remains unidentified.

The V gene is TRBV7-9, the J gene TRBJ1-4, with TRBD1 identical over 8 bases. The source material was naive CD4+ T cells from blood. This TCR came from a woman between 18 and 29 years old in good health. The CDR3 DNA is TGTGCCAGCAGCCAGGGACAGGCTAATGAAAAACTGTTTTTT. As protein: CASSQGQANEKLFF.